This T cell receptor (beta chain) was retrieved from a study of CD4 T cells in relation to SARS-CoV-2 and coronaviruses. Findings and limits, study-wide: This crossreactivity analysis covered spike protein alone, no other viral proteins.

The V gene end was trimmed by 5 bases and the J gene end by 3 bases; junction bases not matched to a gene: 8. Germline V CDR1 and CDR2: KGHSY, FQNENV. CDR3 length equals 15 residues. Assay used: immunoSEQ multiplex PCR; TCRdb lists only in-frame clones, some missing. The sample records approximately 50,000 clones, about 90% being singletons. On this clone itself: Its antigen is currently unknown.

The receptor was derived from an adult with COVID-19. Sequencing was performed on naive CD4+ T cells from PBMCs. Subset specified: naive CD4+ T cells isolated by negative enrichment. The chain is built from TRBV16 and TRBJ2-7, with TRBD1 matching over 9 bases. CDR3 nucleotides: TGTGCCAGCAGCTCGATTCCGGACAGGGGCTACGAGCAGTACTTC. This gives the protein CASSSIPDRGYEQYF.